This T cell receptor beta chain was recorded in a study of T cells in Graves' hyperthyroidism and ophthalmopathy. The sample holds many counts of this clonotype. Patients were excluded for uncontrolled infection, other autoimmune disease, pregnancy or lactation. Diagnostic decisions used clinical symptoms, serum thyroxine and TRAb, thyroid ultrasound and orbital computed tomography. The TCR beta CDR3 regions underwent amplification using RNA transcripts as the source. The HTBI primer set drove a first-round RT-PCR of the TCR CDR3. TCRdb independently ran MiXCR on the multiplex PCR reads; one entry per CDR3 protein. Seen here are about 210,000 distinct CDR3 sequences, roughly 17% observed once, and the top ten hold approximately 50%. Germline CDR1 reads MDHEN; CDR2 reads SYDVKM. This CDR3 is 14 amino acids long. V lost 6 bases and J lost 4; bases outside the gene matches: 9.

The clonotype comes from a man aged 50-59 years with Graves' hyperthyroidism. The chain links TRBV28 to TRBJ2-7, with 7 bases that match TRBD2. Sequenced sample: blood. The CDR3 DNA follows: TGTGCCAGCAGGCGTGGCGGAGCGGGGTACGAGCAGTACTTC. Residues: CASRRGGAGYEQYF. Looking up the rest from reference TRBV28 and TRBJ2-7 gives the full variable domain: DVKVTQSSRYLVKRTGEKVFLECVQDMDHENMFWYRQDPGLGLRLIYFSYDVKMKEKGDIPEGYSVSREKKERFSLILESASTNQTSMYLCASRRGGAGYEQYFGPGTRLTVT.